In its sample, the clone carrying this T cell receptor (beta chain) was seen a few times. Its antigen is still unknown. Using its own MiXCR run on the 5' RACE reads, TCRdb lists one record per CDR3 protein. The data contain around 120,000 distinct CDR3 sequences, approximately 9.9% of them singletons. The sample comes from a study of CD8 T cells in ankylosing spondylitis. General study results and limits: The authors reported significant enrichment of disease-linked clones in matched ankylosing spondylitis synovial fluid. With a CD8+ phenotype, disease-linked clones were relatively rare in peripheral blood.

This CDR3 is 14 amino acids long. Germline loops: CDR1 DFQATT, CDR2 SNEGSKA (reference sequence). The trim removed 3 bases at V and 5 bases at J, leaving 6 bases unmatched. The rearrangement uses TRBV20-1 and TRBJ2-1; 8 bases match TRBD2. This receptor was identified in a male donor with ankylosing spondylitis or in good health (not recorded which). Sequenced sample: blood, either unsorted or a sorted T cell fraction (not recorded which). CDR3 DNA sequence: TGCAGTGCTAGTCCAACGGGACTAGACAATGAGCAGTTCTTC. It is translated as CSASPTGLDNEQFF.